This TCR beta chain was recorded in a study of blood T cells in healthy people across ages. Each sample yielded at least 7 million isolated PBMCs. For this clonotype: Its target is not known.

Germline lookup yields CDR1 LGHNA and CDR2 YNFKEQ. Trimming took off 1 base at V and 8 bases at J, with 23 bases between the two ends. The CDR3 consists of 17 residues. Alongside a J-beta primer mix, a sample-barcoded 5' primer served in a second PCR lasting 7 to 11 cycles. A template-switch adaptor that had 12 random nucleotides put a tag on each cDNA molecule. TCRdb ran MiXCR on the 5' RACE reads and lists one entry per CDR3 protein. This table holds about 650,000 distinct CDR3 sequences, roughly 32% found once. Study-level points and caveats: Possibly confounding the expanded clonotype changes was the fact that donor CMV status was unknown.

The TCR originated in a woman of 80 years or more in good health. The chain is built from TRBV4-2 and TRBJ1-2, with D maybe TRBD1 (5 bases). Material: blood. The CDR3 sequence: CASSQGGLPGRAGGYTF. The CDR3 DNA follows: TGTGCCAGCAGCCAAGGGGGTTTACCGGGGCGGGCCGGCGGCTACACCTTC.